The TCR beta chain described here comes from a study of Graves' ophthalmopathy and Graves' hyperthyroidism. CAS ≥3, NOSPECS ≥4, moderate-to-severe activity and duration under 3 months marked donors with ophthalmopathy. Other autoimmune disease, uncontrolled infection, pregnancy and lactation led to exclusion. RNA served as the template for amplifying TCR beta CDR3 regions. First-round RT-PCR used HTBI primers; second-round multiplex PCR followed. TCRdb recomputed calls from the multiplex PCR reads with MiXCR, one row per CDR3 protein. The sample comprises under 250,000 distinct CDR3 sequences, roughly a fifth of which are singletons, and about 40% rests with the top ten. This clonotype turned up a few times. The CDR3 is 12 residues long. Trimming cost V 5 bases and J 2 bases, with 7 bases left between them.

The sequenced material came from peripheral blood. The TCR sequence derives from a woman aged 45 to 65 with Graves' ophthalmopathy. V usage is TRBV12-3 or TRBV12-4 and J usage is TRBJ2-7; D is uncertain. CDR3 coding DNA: TGTGCCAGCAGTCCCCCCACCTACGAGCAGTACTTC. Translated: CASSPPTYEQYF.